This TCR beta chain is drawn from a study of blood T cell repertoires in COVID-19. Study-wide context: The samples span acute and convalescent COVID-19 from the United States, Italy and Spain. Sources were T cells, B-cell-depleted T cells, or PBMCs; the material itself was cDNA or gDNA.

Germline V gene sequence: CDR1 LGHNA, CDR2 YNFKEQ. J was trimmed by 2 bases and V by 2 bases; bases with no gene match: 10. The CDR3 extends over 17 amino acids. As handled by the study authors: Amplification from reference gene primers served as the basis for estimated nucleated cell counts. Data came from immunoSEQ multiplex PCR; TCRdb stores just in-frame clones and leaves some out. The D gene and trimming were derived from the DNA, and the V and J assignments and clone size from that table. Found here are about 250,000 clones, 86% of them singletons; the top ten hold about 3%. The sequence derives from a woman in her 30s with active or convalescent COVID-19. This chain links TRBV4-2 with TRBJ2-5, with 8 bases identical to TRBD2. The specimen sequenced was peripheral blood. The CDR3 reads CASSQWRAGVIQETQYF. CDR3 nucleotides: TGTGCCAGCAGCCAATGGAGAGCGGGGGTGATACAAGAGACCCAGTACTTC.